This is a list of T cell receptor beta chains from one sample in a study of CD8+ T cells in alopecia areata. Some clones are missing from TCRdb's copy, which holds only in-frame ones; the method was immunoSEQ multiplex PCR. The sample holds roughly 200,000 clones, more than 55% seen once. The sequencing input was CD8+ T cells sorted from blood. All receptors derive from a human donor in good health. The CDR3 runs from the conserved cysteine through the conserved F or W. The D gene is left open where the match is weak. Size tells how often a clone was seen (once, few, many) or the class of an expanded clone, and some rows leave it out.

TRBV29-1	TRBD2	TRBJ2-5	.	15	TGCAGCGCCCCCGGGCTAGCGGGGACCGGGGAGACCCAGTACTTC	CSAPGLAGTGETQYF
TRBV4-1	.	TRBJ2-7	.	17	TGCGCCAGCAGCCAAGCATTCGGGCTCCTTTCATCCTACGAGCAGTACTTC	CASSQAFGLLSSYEQYF
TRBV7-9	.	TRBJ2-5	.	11	TGTGCCAGCAGGCGGGGACAGACCCAGTACTTC	CASRRGQTQYF
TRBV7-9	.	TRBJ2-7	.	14	TGTGCCAGCAGCCGACAGGAAAGCTCCTACGAGCAGTACTTC	CASSRQESSYEQYF
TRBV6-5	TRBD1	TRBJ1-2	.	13	TGTGCCACCGAAAAAACAGGGGAGCGTGGCTACACCTTC	CATEKTGERGYTF
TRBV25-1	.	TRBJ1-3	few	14	TGTGCCAGCAGCTTTCAGGGAGTTGGAAACACCATATATTTT	CASSFQGVGNTIYF
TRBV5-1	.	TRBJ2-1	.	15	TGCGCCAGCAGCCGGCTCCGGGACCCCCTCAATGAGCAGTTCTTC	CASSRLRDPLNEQFF
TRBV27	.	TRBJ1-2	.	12	TGTGCCAGCAGCAAGGGAAACTATGGCTACACCTTC	CASSKGNYGYTF
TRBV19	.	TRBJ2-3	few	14	TGTGCCAGTAGCGCAGAGGGGGGCACAGATACGCAGTATTTT	CASSAEGGTDTQYF
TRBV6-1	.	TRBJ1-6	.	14	TGTGCCAGCAGTGAAGACAGGGATAATTCACCCCTCCACTTT	CASSEDRDNSPLHF
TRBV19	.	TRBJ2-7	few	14	TGTGCCAGTAGTACGACGGCCAGCTCCTACGAGCAGTACTTC	CASSTTASSYEQYF
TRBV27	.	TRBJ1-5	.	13	TGTGCCAGCAGCCTACAGGGTACTCAGCCCCAGCATTTT	CASSLQGTQPQHF
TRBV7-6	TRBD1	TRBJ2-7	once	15	TGTGCCAGCAGCGCAGGGGGGACAGGTCCCTACGAGCAGTACTTC	CASSAGGTGPYEQYF
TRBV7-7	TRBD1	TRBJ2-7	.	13	TGTGCCAGCAGCCCCCGGACAGGGAGCGAGCAGTACTTC	CASSPRTGSEQYF
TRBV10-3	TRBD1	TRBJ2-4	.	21	TGTGCCATCAGTGCGGCCAGATATGGGACAGGGGATAAACTAGCCAAAAACATTCAGTACTTC	CAISAARYGTGDKLAKNIQYF
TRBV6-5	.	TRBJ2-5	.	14	TGTGCCAGCAGTCTGCCGGGCAGGGAAGAGACCCAGTACTTC	CASSLPGREETQYF
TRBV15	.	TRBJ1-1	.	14	TGTGCCACCAGCAGAGTTGAGGGGGGCACTGAAGCTTTCTTT	CATSRVEGGTEAFF
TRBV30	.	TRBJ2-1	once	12	TGTGCCTGGGGACCGGGGACCAATGAGCAGTTCTTC	CAWGPGTNEQFF
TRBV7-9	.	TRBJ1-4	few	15	TGTGCCAGCACCCGAGGGCGAGATTTTAATGAAAAACTGTTTTTT	CASTRGRDFNEKLFF
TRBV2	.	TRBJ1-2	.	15	TGTGCCAGCAGTGAATTTGACAGCGATAACTATGGCTACACCTTC	CASSEFDSDNYGYTF
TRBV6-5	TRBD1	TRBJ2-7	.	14	TGTGCCAGCAGGCCGGGACAGGGCTCCTACGAGCAGTACTTC	CASRPGQGSYEQYF
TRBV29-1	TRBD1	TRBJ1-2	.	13	TGCAGCGTGAACAGACAGGGTAGCTATGGCTACACCTTC	CSVNRQGSYGYTF
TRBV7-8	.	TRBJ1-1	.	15	TGTGCCAGCAGCTTAGAAAGGGGAGTGTACACTGAAGCTTTCTTT	CASSLERGVYTEAFF
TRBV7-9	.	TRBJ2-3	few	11	TGTGCCAGCAGCAGCACAGATACGCAGTATTTT	CASSSTDTQYF
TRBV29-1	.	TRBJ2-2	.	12	TGCAGCGCCACGGGTGGCACCGGGGAGCTGTTTTTT	CSATGGTGELFF
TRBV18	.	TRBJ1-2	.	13	TGTGCCAGCTCACCCGACCCGGGAAATGGCTACACCTTC	CASSPDPGNGYTF
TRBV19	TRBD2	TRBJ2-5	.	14	TGTGCCAGTAGTAACTGGGGAGGGCAAGAGACCCAGTACTTC	CASSNWGGQETQYF
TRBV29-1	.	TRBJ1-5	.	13	TGCAGCGTTGAAGATTCTCCGGGAGGCATCCAGCATTTT	CSVEDSPGGIQHF
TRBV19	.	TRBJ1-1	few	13	TGTGCCAGTAGTATAGGGGGGAACACTGAAGCTTTCTTT	CASSIGGNTEAFF
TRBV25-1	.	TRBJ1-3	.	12	TGTGCCAGCAGTCAGCATTCGGACACCATATATTTT	CASSQHSDTIYF
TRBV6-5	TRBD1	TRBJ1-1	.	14	TGTGCCAGCAGTGAGACAGGGTCGGGCACTGAAGCTTTCTTT	CASSETGSGTEAFF
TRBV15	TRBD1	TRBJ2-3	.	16	TGTGCCACCAGAGCTGGGGGACAGGGAGCCACAGATACGCAGTATTTT	CATRAGGQGATDTQYF
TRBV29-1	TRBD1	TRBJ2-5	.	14	TGCAGCGTAGCCGGGACAGGGGGCCAAGAGACCCAGTACTTC	CSVAGTGGQETQYF
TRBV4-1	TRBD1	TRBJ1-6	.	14	TGCGCCAGCAGCCAGACAGGGAACAATTCACCCCTCCACTTT	CASSQTGNNSPLHF